These T cell receptor beta chains were read from a single sample in a study of blood T cell repertoires in COVID-19. Produced via immunoSEQ multiplex PCR; TCRdb's table is partial and in-frame only. This sample has fewer than 85,000 clones, with roughly 80% found just once. The sample was peripheral blood. Receptor source: a woman older than 75 with active or convalescent COVID-19. The CDR3 runs from the conserved cysteine through the conserved F or W. D genes are given only for firm matches. Clone size appears in some rows only: once, few, many, or a class for an expanded clone.

>.|TRBD1|TRBJ2-7|TRBV28
CASSSGGTGGYEQYF
TGTGCCAGCAGTTCCGGCGGGACAGGGGGCTACGAGCAGTACTTC
>.|TRBD1|TRBJ2-1|TRBV18
CASSPGTGGTYNEQFF
TGTGCCAGCTCACCAGGGACAGGGGGAACCTACAATGAGCAGTTCTTC
>once|TRBD1|TRBJ1-2|TRBV10-2
CASGGYGTGYNYGYTF
TGCGCCAGCGGAGGGTACGGGACAGGGTACAACTATGGCTACACCTTC
>.|TRBD1|TRBJ2-7|TRBV23-1
CASSQSWTGATYEQYF
TGCGCCAGCAGTCAATCGTGGACAGGGGCAACCTACGAGCAGTACTTC
>few|TRBD2|TRBJ2-7|TRBV5-1
CASSPGGTSGSWHNEQYF
TGCGCCAGCAGCCCGGGGGGGACTAGCGGGTCCTGGCACAACGAGCAGTACTTC
>few|TRBD1|TRBJ1-1|TRBV6-5
CASRGPGTGSPQAFF
TGTGCCAGCAGAGGGCCCGGGACAGGGAGTCCCCAAGCTTTCTTT
>few|TRBD1|TRBJ1-4|TRBV19
CASSKLGQAYYEKLFF
TGTGCCAGTAGTAAACTGGGACAGGCCTATTATGAAAAACTGTTTTTT
>.|TRBD2|TRBJ2-3|TRBV11-3
CASSLVGGGRTDTQYF
TGTGCCAGCAGCTTAGTAGGTGGCGGGAGAACAGATACGCAGTATTTT
>.|TRBD2|TRBJ2-2|TRBV7-9
CASRGGSGSNTGELFF
TGTGCCAGCCGAGGGGGTAGCGGGAGTAACACCGGGGAGCTGTTTTTT
>.|.|TRBJ2-2|TRBV7-3
CASSLQSAGELFF
TGTGCCAGCAGCTTACAATCAGCCGGGGAGCTGTTTTTT
>medium-sized|TRBD1|TRBJ2-1|TRBV9
CASSVSTGQGYNEQFF
TGTGCCAGCAGCGTATCGACGGGACAGGGTTACAATGAGCAGTTCTTC
>.|.|TRBJ2-2|TRBV5-6
CASSQWTVTGELFF
TGTGCCAGCAGCCAATGGACAGTCACCGGGGAGCTGTTTTTT
>.|TRBD2|TRBJ2-7|TRBV6-5
CASRMSSGSFHEQYF
TGTGCCAGCAGGATGTCAAGCGGGAGTTTTCACGAGCAGTACTTC
>.|.|TRBJ1-4|TRBV6-6
CASSRSLQGPNEKLFF
TGTGCCAGCAGCCGATCCCTACAGGGACCTAATGAAAAACTGTTTTTT
>.|TRBD2|TRBJ2-7|TRBV20-1
CSASLSGSNEQYF
TGCAGTGCTAGTCTTAGCGGGAGTAACGAGCAGTACTTC
>.|.|TRBJ1-2|TRBV28
CASSSAGPDGYTF
TGTGCCAGCAGTTCAGCAGGGCCGGATGGCTACACCTTC
>.|.|TRBJ1-2|TRBV12-5
CASGLTVPNYGYTF
TGTGCTAGTGGTTTGACAGTACCTAACTATGGCTACACCTTC
>medium-sized|TRBD1|TRBJ1-6|TRBV18
CASSPGTGGSPLHF
TGTGCCAGCTCACCAGGGACAGGCGGATCACCCCTCCACTTT
>once|TRBD1|TRBJ1-5|TRBV19
CASKTGGTDQPQHF
TGTGCCAGTAAGACAGGGGGCACTGATCAGCCCCAGCATTTT
>.|.|TRBJ1-2|TRBV24-1
CATSVGQSYGYTF
TGTGCCACCAGTGTTGGACAGTCCTATGGCTACACCTTC
>.|.|TRBJ1-5|TRBV7-2
CASSLVGQNQPQHF
TGTGCCAGCAGCTTAGTTGGGCAGAATCAGCCCCAGCATTTT
>.|.|TRBJ1-1|TRBV19
CATTLRVNTEAFF
TGTGCCACTACTCTGCGGGTGAACACTGAAGCTTTCTTT
>few|.|TRBJ2-3|TRBV11-2
CASSFARDTDTQYF
TGTGCCAGCAGCTTCGCCAGGGACACAGATACGCAGTATTTT
>.|.|TRBJ2-5|TRBV27
CASSPYRPEQSFATQYF
TGTGCCAGCAGTCCGTATAGGCCCGAACAGTCCTTTGCGACCCAGTACTTC
>.|TRBD2|TRBJ2-7|TRBV2
CASSGLAGVLEQYF
TGTGCCAGCAGTGGCCTAGCGGGGGTACTCGAGCAGTACTTC
>few|.|TRBJ2-7|TRBV27
CAPSPEGAEQYF
TGTGCCCCCAGTCCGGAGGGGGCCGAGCAGTACTTC
>.|TRBD1|TRBJ1-3|TRBV5-1
CASSSQPGGQGGNTIYF
TGCGCCAGCAGCAGCCAACCGGGGGGACAGGGTGGAAACACCATATATTTT
>.|.|TRBJ1-4|TRBV4-1
CASSFRDTSTNEKLFF
TGCGCCAGCAGCTTCCGGGACACCTCAACTAATGAAAAACTGTTTTTT
>.|.|TRBJ1-6|TRBV9
CASSVGTLEYSPLHF
TGTGCCAGCAGCGTAGGGACTTTAGAGTATTCACCCCTCCACTTT
>medium-sized|.|TRBJ2-7|TRBV27
CASSLSVAGIEQYF
TGTGCCAGCAGTTTATCGGTCGCAGGGATCGAGCAGTACTTC
>.|.|TRBJ2-2|TRBV29-1
CSVEDPRGATGELFF
TGCAGCGTTGAAGATCCCAGGGGCGCCACCGGGGAGCTGTTTTTT
>.|.|TRBJ1-1|TRBV6-6
CASSYPENTEAFF
TGTGCCAGCAGTTACCCAGAGAACACTGAAGCTTTCTTT
>.|TRBD1|TRBJ1-1|TRBV20-1
CSASNPGQGATEAFF
TGCAGTGCTAGTAATCCGGGACAGGGAGCCACTGAAGCTTTCTTT
>.|TRBD1|TRBJ1-6|TRBV5-6
CASSGLGQGRMALHF
TGTGCCAGCAGCGGGTTAGGACAGGGCAGGATGGCCCTCCACTTT
>.|.|TRBJ1-1|TRBV10-3
CAISTGGGNTEAFF
TGTGCCATCAGCACTGGTGGAGGGAACACTGAAGCTTTCTTT
>once|.|TRBJ2-5|TRBV9
CASSVGPSYQETQYF
TGTGCCAGCAGCGTAGGGCCCTCATACCAAGAGACCCAGTACTTC
>.|TRBD2|TRBJ2-1|TRBV6-4
CASSEGLGRINEQFF
TGTGCCAGCAGTGAGGGACTAGGAAGAATCAATGAGCAGTTCTTC
>.|.|TRBJ1-1|TRBV11-2
CASSLEQTALEAFF
TGTGCCAGCAGCTTGGAACAGACCGCGCTTGAAGCTTTCTTT
>.|.|TRBJ2-4|TRBV7-9
CASSSTELAKNIQYF
TGTGCCAGCAGCTCCACCGAACTAGCCAAAAACATTCAGTACTTC
>.|TRBD1|TRBJ2-6|TRBV19
CASRIQGALISGANVLTF
TGTGCCAGTAGGATACAGGGGGCCTTAATCTCTGGGGCCAACGTCCTGACTTTC
>few|TRBD2|TRBJ2-7|TRBV30
CAWSAAPGGSGGSYEQYF
TGTGCCTGGAGTGCGGCCCCGGGGGGCAGCGGGGGGTCCTACGAGCAGTACTTC
>.|.|TRBJ1-1|TRBV6-2/TRBV6-3
CASSYYMNTEAFF
TGTGCCAGCAGTTACTATATGAACACTGAAGCTTTCTTT
>.|.|TRBJ1-1|TRBV4-1
CASSPSPLAKRYTEAFF
TGCGCCAGCAGCCCCTCACCTCTGGCTAAGAGGTACACTGAAGCTTTCTTT
>.|TRBD1|TRBJ1-1|TRBV2
CASSGQGVGAFF
TGTGCCAGCAGTGGACAGGGCGTGGGAGCTTTCTTT
>few|TRBD1|TRBJ2-7|TRBV9
CASSPSTGFDEQYF
TGTGCCAGCAGCCCCTCGACAGGGTTCGACGAGCAGTACTTC
>few|.|TRBJ2-7|TRBV6-6
CASSYFAGSYEQYF
TGTGCCAGCAGTTACTTTGCGGGCTCCTACGAGCAGTACTTC
>.|.|TRBJ2-1|TRBV20-1
CSASEQIEQFF
TGCAGTGCTAGTGAACAGATTGAGCAGTTCTTC
>.|.|TRBJ2-7|TRBV9
CASSEGLPTYEQYF
TGTGCCAGCAGCGAGGGACTCCCTACCTACGAGCAGTACTTC
>once|TRBD1|TRBJ2-7|TRBV28
CASSHRGSAYEQYF
TGTGCCAGCAGTCACAGGGGAAGCGCCTACGAGCAGTACTTC
>.|TRBD1|TRBJ1-6|TRBV30
CAWSVGQGAWGNNSPLHF
TGTGCCTGGAGTGTCGGACAGGGGGCGTGGGGGAATAATTCACCCCTCCACTTT
>once|TRBD1|TRBJ1-1|TRBV5-1
CASSSGSTGGMEAFF
TGCGCCAGCAGCTCCGGATCGACAGGGGGGATGGAAGCTTTCTTT
>.|.|TRBJ2-7|TRBV11-3
CASSPGDANSYEQYF
TGTGCCAGCAGCCCGGGGGACGCAAACTCCTACGAGCAGTACTTC